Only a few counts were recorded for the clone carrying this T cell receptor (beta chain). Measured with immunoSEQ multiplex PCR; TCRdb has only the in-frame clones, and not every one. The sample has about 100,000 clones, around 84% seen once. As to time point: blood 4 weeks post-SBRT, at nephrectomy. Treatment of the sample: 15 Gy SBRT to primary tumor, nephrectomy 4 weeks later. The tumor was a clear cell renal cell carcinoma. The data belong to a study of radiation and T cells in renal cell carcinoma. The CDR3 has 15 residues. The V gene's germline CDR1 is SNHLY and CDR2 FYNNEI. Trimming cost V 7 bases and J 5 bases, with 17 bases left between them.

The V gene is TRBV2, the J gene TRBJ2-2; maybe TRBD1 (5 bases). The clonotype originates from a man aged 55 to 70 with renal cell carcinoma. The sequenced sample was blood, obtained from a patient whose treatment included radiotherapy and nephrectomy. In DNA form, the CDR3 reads TGTGCCAGCAAATCTCAGGGAACAATGACCGGGGAGCTGTTTTTT. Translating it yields CASKSQGTMTGELFF.